A single sample is the source of the 5 T cell receptor beta chains below, sequenced in a study of T cells of healthy individuals. MiXCR, run by TCRdb on the 5' RACE reads, gives a single entry per CDR3 protein. The sample has 85,000 to 100,000 distinct CDR3 sequences, around 17% seen once. The receptor set was obtained from a human donor in good health.

This clonotype appeared many times. The J gene is TRBJ2-1, the V gene TRBV20-1; 9 bases are shared with TRBD2. Germline CDR1 reads DFQATT; CDR2 reads SNEGSKA (reference sequence). This CDR3 is 14 amino acids long. Trimming removed 0 bases from V and 5 bases from J; junction bases left unmatched: 2. CDR3 in DNA: TGCAGTGCTAGAGATGGGACTAGCCACAATGAGCAGTTCTTC. This sequence encodes CSARDGTSHNEQFF.

This rearrangement joins TRBV6-6 to TRBJ2-1, with a possible D match to TRBD2 (6 bases). V lost 4 bases and J lost 7, with 14 bases in between. The germline CDR1 and CDR2 sequences are MNHNY and SVGAGI (reference sequence). The CDR3 is 14 amino acids. CDR3 protein: CASSSGLARNEQFF. CDR3 sequence (DNA): TGTGCCAGCAGTTCCGGGCTAGCGAGAAATGAGCAGTTCTTC.

The chain links TRBV5-5 to TRBJ2-3; TRBD2 might be the D (6 bases). The germline V gene has CDR1 SGHKS and CDR2 YYEKEE (reference sequence). This CDR3 spans 17 amino acids. V was trimmed by 0 bases and J by 2 bases, leaving 16 bases between them. The CDR3 protein is CASSLAWRDPHTDTQYF. The DNA of the CDR3 is TGTGCCAGCAGCTTGGCCTGGCGGGACCCGCACACAGATACGCAGTATTTT.

A few counts support this clonotype. V usage is TRBV27 and J usage is TRBJ2-1, with D unresolved. Per the germline V gene, CDR1 is MNHEY and CDR2 is SMNVEV (reference sequence). V lost 8 bases to trimming and J lost 5 bases, with 7 bases between them. This CDR3 is 11 amino acids long. The CDR3 sequence: CASASNNEQFF. The CDR3 DNA follows: TGTGCCAGCGCCAGTAACAATGAGCAGTTCTTC.

This clonotype was observed at least ten times. The rearrangement links TRBV29-1 to TRBJ2-5, with 7 bases identical to TRBD2. Germline V lookup: CDR1 SQVTM, CDR2 ANQGSEA. The length of the CDR3 is 16 residues. Germline trimming cut 4 bases from V and 2 bases from J; bases unmatched to any gene: 13. The CDR3: CSVGGGRDGWQETQYF. The CDR3 DNA follows: TGCAGCGTTGGAGGAGGGAGGGATGGTTGGCAAGAGACCCAGTACTTC.